This T cell receptor (beta chain) was sequenced during a study of blood T cell repertoires in COVID-19. Turning to the study itself: COVID-19 samples collected from the United States, Italy and Spain covered acute and convalescent phases. PBMCs, B-cell-depleted T cells, or T cells provided the cDNA or gDNA that made up the material.

The J segment lost 5 bases and the V segment lost 2 bases, leaving 7 bases of the junction unmatched. Per germline, CDR1 KGHDR and CDR2 SFDVKD. This CDR3 has 15 residues. Study processing details: Amplifying reference gene primers gave estimates of nucleated cell counts. Some clones are missing from TCRdb's copy, which holds only in-frame ones; the method was immunoSEQ multiplex PCR. V, J and clone size derive from that table, while D and trimming were established from the DNA sequence. This sample yields 100,000 or so clones, of which 80% to 95% are seen a single time; 5% to 6% belongs to the top ten.

The chain is built from TRBV24-1 and TRBJ1-2; 7 bases line up with TRBD1. The sequence derives from a man aged 45-60 years with active COVID-19. The sample comprised peripheral blood. The CDR3 DNA is TGTGCCACCAGTGATTCTGGGACAGCGGTTTATGGCTACACCTTC. Residues: CATSDSGTAVYGYTF.